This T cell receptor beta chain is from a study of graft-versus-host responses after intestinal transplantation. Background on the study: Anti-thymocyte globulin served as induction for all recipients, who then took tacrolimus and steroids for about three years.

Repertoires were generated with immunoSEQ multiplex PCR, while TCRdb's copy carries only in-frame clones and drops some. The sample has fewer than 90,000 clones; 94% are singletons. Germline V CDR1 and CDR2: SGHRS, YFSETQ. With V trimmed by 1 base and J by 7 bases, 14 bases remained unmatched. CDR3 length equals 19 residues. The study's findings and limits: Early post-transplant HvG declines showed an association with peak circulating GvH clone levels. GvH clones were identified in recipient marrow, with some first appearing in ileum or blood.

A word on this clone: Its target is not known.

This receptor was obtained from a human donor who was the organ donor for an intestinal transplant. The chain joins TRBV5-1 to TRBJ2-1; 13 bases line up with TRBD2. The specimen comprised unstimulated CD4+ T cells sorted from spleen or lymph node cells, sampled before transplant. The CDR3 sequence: CASSLFSGLAGSLMNEQFF. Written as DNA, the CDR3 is TGCGCCAGCAGCTTGTTTTCGGGACTAGCGGGGTCCTTGATGAATGAGCAGTTCTTC.